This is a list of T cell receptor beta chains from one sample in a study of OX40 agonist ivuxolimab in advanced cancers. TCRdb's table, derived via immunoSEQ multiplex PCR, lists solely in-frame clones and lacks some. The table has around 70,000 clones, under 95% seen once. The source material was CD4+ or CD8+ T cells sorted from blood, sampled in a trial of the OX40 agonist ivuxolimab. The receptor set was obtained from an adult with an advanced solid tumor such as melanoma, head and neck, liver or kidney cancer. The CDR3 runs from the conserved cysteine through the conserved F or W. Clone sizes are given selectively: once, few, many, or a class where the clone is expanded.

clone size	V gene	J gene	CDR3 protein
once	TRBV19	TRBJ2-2	CASSGGELFF
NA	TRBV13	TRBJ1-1	CASSLATQGQAFF
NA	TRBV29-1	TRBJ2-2	CSVTMDVNTGELFF
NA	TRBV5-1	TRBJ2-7	CASSSGDSYEQYF
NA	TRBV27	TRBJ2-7	CASSISGSIVYEQYF
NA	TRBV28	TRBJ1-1	CASSLTPMNTEAFF
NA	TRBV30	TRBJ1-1	CAWGLNTEAFF
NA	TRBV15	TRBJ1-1	CATSGQQGWGTEAFF
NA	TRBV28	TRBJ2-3	CASSLDEGAFTDTQYF
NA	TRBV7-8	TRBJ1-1	CASSLAEAAYTEAFF
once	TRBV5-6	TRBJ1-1	CASSFGTVNTEAFF
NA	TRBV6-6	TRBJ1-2	CASSTFGTGSYGYTF
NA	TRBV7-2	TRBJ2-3	CASSLGMGTDTQYF
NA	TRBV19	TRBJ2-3	CATDSGSADTQYF
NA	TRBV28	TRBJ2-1	CASSPRPGLAARGPYNEQFF
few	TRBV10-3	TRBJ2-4	CAAGGRENIQYF
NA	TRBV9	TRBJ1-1	CASSVGWANTEAFF
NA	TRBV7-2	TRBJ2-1	CASSRQGAVGLAGSEQFF
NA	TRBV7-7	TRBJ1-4	CASSLSTGNEKLFF
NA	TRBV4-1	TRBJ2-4	CASSQSFRSTINIQYF
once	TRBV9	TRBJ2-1	CASSTRDYLLSEQFF
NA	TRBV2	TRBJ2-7	CASSEGQWYEQYF
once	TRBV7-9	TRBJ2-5	CASSTKREGETQYF
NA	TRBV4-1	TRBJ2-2	CASSQGLGGTGELFF
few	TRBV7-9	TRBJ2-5	CASSPVQAYQETQYF
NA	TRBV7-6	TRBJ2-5	CASSLAASGIGETQYF
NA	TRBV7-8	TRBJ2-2	CASTTTTGELFF
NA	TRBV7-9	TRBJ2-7	CASTPPRASGFTVYEQYF
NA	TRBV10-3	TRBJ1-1	CAISESAGPNTEAFF
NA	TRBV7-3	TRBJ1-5	CASSLIGAPGQPQHF
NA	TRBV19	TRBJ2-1	CASSIGQGNEQFF
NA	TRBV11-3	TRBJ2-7	CASSPRVGLDHEQYF
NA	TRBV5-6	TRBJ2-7	CASSLGQHYEQYF
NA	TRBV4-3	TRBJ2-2	CASSQASRAGELFF
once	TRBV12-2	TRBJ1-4	CASRLRGIQGATNEKLFF
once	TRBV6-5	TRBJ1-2	CASSLQGTDPYGYTF
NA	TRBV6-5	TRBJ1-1	CASSYSAPTNTEAFF
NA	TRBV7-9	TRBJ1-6	CASSSPGTGINSPLHF
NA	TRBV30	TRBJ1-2	CAWSVPQGANYGYTF
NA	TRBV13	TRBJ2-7	CASSLALASYEQYF
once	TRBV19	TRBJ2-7	CASSIGPGGTYEQYF
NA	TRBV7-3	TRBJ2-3	CASSRTGGLSDTQYF
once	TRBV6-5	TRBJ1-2	CASSYSGATSYGYTF
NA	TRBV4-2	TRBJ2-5	CASSQGRLGETQYF
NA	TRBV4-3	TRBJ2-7	CASSQGQGRTYEQYF
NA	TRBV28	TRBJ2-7	CASSFRLRILYEQYF
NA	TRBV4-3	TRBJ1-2	CASSQDLGTTWNYGYTF
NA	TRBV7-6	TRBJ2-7	CASSLRTSGVYEQYF
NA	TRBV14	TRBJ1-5	CASSTGQGDNQPQHF
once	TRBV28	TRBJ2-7	CASSFGRYEQYF
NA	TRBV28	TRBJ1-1	CASSLSGQEWGTEAFF
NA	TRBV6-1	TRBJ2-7	CASSEAGQGLYEQYF